These 9 T cell receptor beta chains share one sample of origin, sequenced in a study of T-cell memory formation after mild COVID-19. TCRdb ran MiXCR on the 5' RACE reads and lists one entry per CDR3 protein. The sample consists of about 360,000 distinct CDR3 sequences, 10% to 15% of them appearing once. The sequencing input was PBMCs or a T cell subset sorted from them (not recorded which). These receptors all come from a man aged 18-30 years who had mild COVID-19 (a few samples of this study predate the infection). Cell type and time point are not known.

This clonotype has at least ten counts. The rearrangement uses TRBV14 and TRBJ2-1; no clear D gene. Germline V gives CDR1 SGHDN, CDR2 FVKESK. The CDR3 is 13 residues long. The V end lost 2 bases, the J end lost 6 bases, and 8 bases lay between the germline ends. The DNA of the CDR3 is TGTGCCAGCAGCCAAAGTGGACCCAATGAGCAGTTCTTC. This translates into CASSQSGPNEQFF. The full variable domain, rest sourced from reference TRBV14 and TRBJ2-1, is EAGVTQFPSHSVIEKGQTVTLRCDPISGHDNLYWYRRVMGKEIKFLLHFVKESKQDESGMPNNRFLAERTGGTYSTLKVQPAELEDSGVYFCASSQSGPNEQFFGPGTRLTVL.

This clonotype was seen only a few times. This rearrangement joins TRBV7-9 to TRBJ2-3; D uncertain. CDR3 length equals 14 residues. Between the trimmed V and J ends, which lost 5 bases and 5 bases, there was a span of 14 bases. The germline gives CDR1 SEHNR, CDR2 FQNEAQ (reference sequence). The CDR3 bases are TGTGCCAGCAGCCCTGGCCACCCGGTAGATACGCAGTATTTT. Translating gives CASSPGHPVDTQYF.

This clonotype has only a few counts. This chain connects TRBV4-3 to TRBJ2-1; 8 nucleotides align to TRBD1. Germline values: CDR1 LGHNA, CDR2 YSLEER. V lost 4 bases to trimming and J lost 1 base; unmatched junction nucleotides: 6. This CDR3 contains 16 residues. The CDR3 region has the DNA TGCGCCAGCAGCCGAGGACAGGGAAGGTCCTACAATGAGCAGTTCTTC. Protein sequence: CASSRGQGRSYNEQFF.

Only a few counts were recorded for this clonotype. The rearrangement uses TRBV7-2 and TRBJ1-2, with D perhaps matching TRBD1 (6 bases). Germline-derived CDR1 and CDR2 are SGHTA and FQGNSA. V was pared by 3 bases and J by 4 bases, with 18 bases between. The CDR3 spans 16 residues. CDR3 region: CASSFSPTGSGYGYTF. CDR3 DNA: TGTGCCAGCAGCTTTAGTCCAACAGGGTCCGGCTATGGCTACACCTTC.

The chain employs TRBV29-1 and TRBJ2-7; possibly TRBD1 for D (5 bases). There are 11 residues in the CDR3. The ends were cut back, 2 bases at V and 6 bases at J, with 8 bases in the middle. CDR1 is SQVTM, CDR2 ANQGSEA, per germline. CDR3 region: CSVEQGPEQYF. The CDR3 region has the DNA TGCAGCGTTGAACAGGGTCCCGAGCAGTACTTC.

The rearrangement links TRBV11-2 to TRBJ2-5, with unresolved D. CDR1 is SGHAT and CDR2 is FQNNGV in the germline V gene. V was clipped by 1 base and J by 7 bases, with 13 bases between them. This CDR3 has 14 amino acids. DNA for the CDR3: TGTGCCAGCAGCTTAGCGGTACCCAAGAGGACCCAGTACTTC. It yields the protein CASSLAVPKRTQYF.

This clonotype was seen a handful of times. The chain joins TRBV7-9 to TRBJ2-3; D ambiguous. Germline CDR1 reads SEHNR; CDR2 reads FQNEAQ (reference sequence). The CDR3 spans 14 residues. V was shortened by 5 bases and J by 0 bases, with 9 bases between the two germline ends. As DNA, the CDR3 is TGTGCCAGCAGCATTCATGCTAGCACAGATACGCAGTATTTT. This encodes CASSIHASTDTQYF.

The chain uses TRBV6-5 and TRBJ1-1; unclear D gene. This CDR3 comprises 13 residues. V lost 0 bases to trimming and J lost 8 bases, with 10 bases between them. Germline assignment: CDR1 MNHEY and CDR2 SVGAGI. The CDR3 protein is CASSYSTGLEAFF. DNA of the CDR3: TGTGCCAGCAGTTACTCGACCGGTTTGGAAGCTTTCTTT.

The J gene is TRBJ1-1, the V gene TRBV7-9; D possibly corresponds to TRBD1 (6 bases). The CDR3 sequence is 14 residues long. From germline, CDR1 is SEHNR and CDR2 FQNEAQ (reference sequence). V lost 7 bases and J 2 bases, leaving 14 bases between the germline ends. The CDR3 is CASIAAGANTEAFF. CDR3 nucleotides: TGTGCCAGCATCGCAGCGGGGGCTAACACTGAAGCTTTCTTT.